The next 18 T cell receptor beta chains were all read from a single sample in a study of blood T cell repertoires in COVID-19. Some clones are missing from TCRdb's copy, which holds only in-frame ones; the method was immunoSEQ multiplex PCR. In the table there are about 73,000 clones, 89% of which are singletons. The specimen sequenced was peripheral blood. The receptors come from a man older than 75 with acute or convalescent COVID-19.

The rearrangement joins TRBV20-1 to TRBJ1-4; weak D call: TRBD1 (5 bases). V gave up 6 bases and J gave up 6 bases, with 14 bases separating them. The CDR3 runs to 13 residues. CDR1 is DFQATT and CDR2 is SNEGSKA in the germline V gene (reference sequence). The CDR3 nucleotides are TGCAGTGCAAGTGGGGGGGTGGATGAAAAACTGTTTTTT. Its protein is CSASGGVDEKLFF.

The gene calls are TRBV3-1 (or the pseudogene TRBV3-2) and TRBJ1-2; no definite D call. V lost 4 bases to trimming and J lost 4 bases, with 16 bases between them. Germline V gene lookup returns CDR1 LGHDT and CDR2 YNNKEL (reference sequence). The CDR3 has 15 residues. CDR3 DNA sequence: TGTGCCAGCAGCCCCCGGGGTCCGACCGGCTATGGCTACACCTTC. Its protein product is CASSPRGPTGYGYTF.

The gene calls are TRBV18 and TRBJ2-3; unclear D gene. Germline V gene sequence: CDR1 KGHSH, CDR2 LQKENI. The CDR3 totals 14 residues. The ends were cut back, 0 bases at V and 2 bases at J, with 6 bases in the middle. The CDR3 protein is CASSPPAITDTQYF. In DNA, the CDR3 is TGTGCCAGCTCACCACCGGCAATCACAGATACGCAGTATTTT.

The chain uses TRBV5-4 and TRBJ1-2; D may be TRBD1 (5 bases). The CDR3 extends over 13 amino acids. With 2 bases removed from V and 6 bases from J, the gap between germline ends came to 11 bases. Germline loops: CDR1 SGHNT, CDR2 YYREEE (reference sequence). CDR3 sequence reads: CASSFRGSDGYTF. The CDR3 coding sequence is TGTGCCAGCAGCTTTCGGGGGTCGGATGGCTACACCTTC.

This clone was found once. V and J are TRBV30 and TRBJ2-2; a possible D gene is TRBD1 (6 bases). Germline CDR1 GTSNPN, CDR2 SVGIG (reference sequence). V gave up 5 bases and J gave up 4 bases, with 26 bases separating them. This CDR3 has 18 residues. The DNA of the CDR3 is TGTGCCTGGCGAGACCGGGACACCAGAATTTTTATCACCGGGGAGCTGTTTTTT. Translating gives CAWRDRDTRIFITGELFF.

The genes are TRBV19 and TRBJ2-1, with 8 bases that match TRBD2. CDR3 length: 16 residues. V lost 4 bases to trimming and J lost 2 bases; unmatched junction nucleotides: 7. Germline values: CDR1 LNHDA, CDR2 SQIVND (reference sequence). The CDR3 DNA reads as TGTGCCAGTAGTAGGTGGGCGGGAGGTACCTACAATGAGCAGTTCTTC. It translates to CASSRWAGGTYNEQFF.

This clone appeared once. J is TRBJ2-7 and V is TRBV5-1; no firm D call. Germline loops: CDR1 SGHRS, CDR2 YFSETQ. The CDR3 has 14 residues. V lost 0 bases to trimming and J lost 2 bases, with 9 bases between them. CDR3 coding DNA: TGCGCCAGCAGCTTGGGGGTTGCGGCCTACGAGCAGTACTTC. This translates into CASSLGVAAYEQYF.

This chain links TRBV6-5 with TRBJ1-1, with 7 nucleotides matching TRBD1. This CDR3 has 14 residues. The J segment lost 4 bases and the V segment lost 6 bases, leaving 8 bases of the junction unmatched. From germline, CDR1 is MNHEY and CDR2 SVGAGI. The CDR3 region is CASSPDRRSTEAFF. The CDR3 DNA sequence: TGTGCCAGCAGCCCGGACAGGAGGAGCACTGAAGCTTTCTTT.

This clone is a singleton in its sample. The chain is built from TRBV10-3 and TRBJ1-2; 9 positions match TRBD1. Unmatched junction bases numbered 5, after V lost 4 bases and J lost 2 bases. The CDR3 covers 15 residues. Per germline, CDR1 ENHRY and CDR2 SYGVKD. This CDR3 is CAISVSGQGNYGYTF. CDR3 DNA sequence: TGTGCCATCAGTGTTTCGGGACAGGGAAACTATGGCTACACCTTC.

The chain has TRBV18 and TRBJ2-1; 9 nucleotides align to TRBD2. This CDR3 is 17 amino acids long. The V and J ends lost 1 base and 7 bases, in that order; junction bases with no gene match: 11. Germline V gene sequence: CDR1 KGHSH, CDR2 LQKENI. CDR3 loop: CASSPLSSGAFWNEQFF. CDR3 coding DNA: TGTGCCAGCTCACCACTTTCTAGCGGGGCCTTTTGGAATGAGCAGTTCTTC.

This chain joins TRBV5-5 and TRBJ2-7; TRBD2 matches at 13 bases. The CDR3 loop spans 16 amino acids. Germline V CDR1 and CDR2: SGHKS, YYEKEE (reference sequence). V gave up 2 bases and J gave up 6 bases; unmatched junction bases: 8. The CDR3 nucleotides read TGTGCCAGCAGCTTCAGGACTAGCGGGGGATCGGGCGAGCAGTACTTC. Its translation is CASSFRTSGGSGEQYF.

The sample holds one count of this clone. V usage is TRBV7-2 and J usage is TRBJ1-1, with TRBD1 identical over 7 bases. Germline V CDR1 and CDR2: SGHTA, FQGNSA. CDR3 length equals 13 residues. The ends lost 5 bases at V and 9 bases at J; junction bases unmatched: 9. The chain's CDR3 is CASSGNIRGQAFF. The CDR3 region has the DNA TGTGCCAGCAGCGGTAACATTAGGGGGCAAGCTTTCTTT.

The chain joins TRBV25-1 to TRBJ1-2; D perhaps matches TRBD1 (5 bases). The length of the CDR3 is 13 residues. The ends were cut back, 5 bases at V and 7 bases at J, with 14 bases in the middle. Germline assignment: CDR1 MGHDK and CDR2 SYGVNS. CDR3 sequence: CASSSLQGSGYTF. CDR3 bases: TGTGCCAGCAGTAGTCTGCAGGGAAGTGGCTACACCTTC.

The gene calls are TRBV25-1 and TRBJ1-6, with D tentatively TRBD1 (5 bases). Germline V gene lookup returns CDR1 MGHDK and CDR2 SYGVNS. Between the trimmed V and J ends, which lost 7 bases and 7 bases, there was a span of 14 bases. The CDR3 sequence is 14 residues long. The CDR3 loop is CASTSGYWNSPLHF. The CDR3 DNA follows: TGTGCCAGCACATCAGGGTACTGGAATTCACCCCTCCACTTT.

The chain uses TRBV19 and TRBJ2-7, with D tentatively TRBD1 (7 bases). The germline gives CDR1 LNHDA, CDR2 SQIVND (reference sequence). Between the trimmed V and J ends, which lost 8 bases and 3 bases, there was a span of 14 bases. This CDR3 comprises 13 residues. This chain's CDR3 is CASSGQDYYEQYF. The CDR3 DNA reads as TGTGCCAGTTCCGGACAGGACTACTACGAGCAGTACTTC.

The chain recombines TRBV13 with TRBJ1-2, with 11 bases fitting TRBD1. Germline CDR1 is PRHDT and CDR2 is FYEKMQ (reference sequence). The CDR3 sequence is 16 residues long. V dropped 8 bases and J dropped 3; count of bases not matched to a gene: 11. The CDR3 nucleotides are TGTGCCAGCTATCGTGCCGGGACAGGGGGTTACTATGGCTACACCTTC. Its protein product is CASYRAGTGGYYGYTF. The full variable domain, in which reference TRBV13 and TRBJ1-2 provide the parts outside the CDR3, is AAGVIQSPRHLIKEKRETATLKCYPIPRHDTVYWYQQGPGQDPQFLISFYEKMQSDKGSIPDRFSAQQFSDYHSELNMSSLELGDSALYFCASYRAGTGGYYGYTFGSGTRLTVV.

V gene TRBV30 combines with J gene TRBJ1-2; D is possibly TRBD1 (5 bases). Per germline, CDR1 GTSNPN and CDR2 SVGIG (reference sequence). The CDR3 length is 12 residues. The V and J ends lost 2 bases and 9 bases respectively, with 13 bases between them. DNA for the CDR3: TGTGCCTGGAGTTTGATCCAGGGAAGCTACACCTTC. Translation gives CAWSLIQGSYTF. The full variable domain, completed using reference TRBV30 and TRBJ1-2, is SQTIHQWPATLVQPVGSPLSLECTVEGTSNPNLYWYRQAAGRGLQLLFYSVGIGQISSEVPQNLSASRPQDRQFILSSKKLLLSDSGFYLCAWSLIQGSYTFGSGTRLTVV.

CDR3 nucleotide sequence: TGTGCCAGCAGTCGTTCTATTAACTATGGCTACACCTTC. It is translated as CASSRSINYGYTF. V usage is TRBV28 and J usage is TRBJ1-2; D unresolved. V lost 5 bases to trimming and J lost 1 base, with 8 bases between them. This CDR3 spans 13 amino acids. In germline, CDR1 is MDHEN, CDR2 SYDVKM.